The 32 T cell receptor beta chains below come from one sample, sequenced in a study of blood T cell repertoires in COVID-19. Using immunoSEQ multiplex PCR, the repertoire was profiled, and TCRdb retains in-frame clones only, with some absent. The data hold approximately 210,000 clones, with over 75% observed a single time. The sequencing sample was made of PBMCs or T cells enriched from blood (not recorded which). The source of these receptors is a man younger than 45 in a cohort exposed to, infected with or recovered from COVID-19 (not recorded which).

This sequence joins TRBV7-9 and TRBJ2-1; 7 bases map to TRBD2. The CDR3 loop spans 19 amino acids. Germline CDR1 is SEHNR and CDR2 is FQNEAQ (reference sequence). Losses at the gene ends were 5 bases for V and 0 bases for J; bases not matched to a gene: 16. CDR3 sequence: CASSPRPWLADSSYNEQFF. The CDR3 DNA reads TGTGCCAGCAGCCCCCGCCCTTGGCTAGCGGATTCCTCCTACAATGAGCAGTTCTTC.

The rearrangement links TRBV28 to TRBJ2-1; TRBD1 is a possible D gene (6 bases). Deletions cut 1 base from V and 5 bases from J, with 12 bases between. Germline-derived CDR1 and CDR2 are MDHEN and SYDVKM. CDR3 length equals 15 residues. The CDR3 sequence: CASSLFRDTNNEQFF. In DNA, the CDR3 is TGTGCCAGCAGTTTATTTAGGGACACAAACAATGAGCAGTTCTTC. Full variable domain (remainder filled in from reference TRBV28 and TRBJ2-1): DVKVTQSSRYLVKRTGEKVFLECVQDMDHENMFWYRQDPGLGLRLIYFSYDVKMKEKGDIPEGYSVSREKKERFSLILESASTNQTSMYLCASSLFRDTNNEQFFGPGTRLTVL.

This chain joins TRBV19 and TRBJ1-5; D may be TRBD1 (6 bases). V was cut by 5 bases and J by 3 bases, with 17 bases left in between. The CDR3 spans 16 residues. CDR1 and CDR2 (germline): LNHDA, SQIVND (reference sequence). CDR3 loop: CASSRAGELVNQPQHF. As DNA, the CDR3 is TGTGCCAGTAGTCGGGCAGGGGAATTGGTCAATCAGCCCCAGCATTTT.

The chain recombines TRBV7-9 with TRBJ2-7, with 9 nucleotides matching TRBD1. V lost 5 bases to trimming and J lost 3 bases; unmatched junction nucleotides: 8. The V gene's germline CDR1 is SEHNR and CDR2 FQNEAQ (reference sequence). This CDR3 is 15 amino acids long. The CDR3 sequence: CASSPSRDRVYEQYF. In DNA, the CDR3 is TGTGCCAGCAGCCCCTCCAGGGACAGGGTCTACGAGCAGTACTTC.

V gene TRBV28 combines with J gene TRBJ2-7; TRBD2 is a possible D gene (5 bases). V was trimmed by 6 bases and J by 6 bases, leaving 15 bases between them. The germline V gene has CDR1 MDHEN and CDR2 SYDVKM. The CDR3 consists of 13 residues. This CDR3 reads CASRKWGAVEQYF. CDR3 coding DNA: TGTGCCAGCAGAAAATGGGGAGCTGTCGAGCAGTACTTC.

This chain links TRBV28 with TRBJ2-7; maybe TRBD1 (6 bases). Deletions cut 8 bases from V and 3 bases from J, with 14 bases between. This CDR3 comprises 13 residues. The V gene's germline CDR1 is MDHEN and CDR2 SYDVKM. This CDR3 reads CASETGISYEQYF. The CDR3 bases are TGTGCCAGCGAAACAGGGATCAGCTACGAGCAGTACTTC.

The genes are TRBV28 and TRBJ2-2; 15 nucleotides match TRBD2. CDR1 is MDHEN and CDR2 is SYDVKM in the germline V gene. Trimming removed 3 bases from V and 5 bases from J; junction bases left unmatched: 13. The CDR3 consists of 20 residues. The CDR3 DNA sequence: TGTGCCAGCAGTTTCCCCATCGGACTAGCGGGAGGGCCGGTGACCGGGGAGCTGTTTTTT. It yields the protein CASSFPIGLAGGPVTGELFF.

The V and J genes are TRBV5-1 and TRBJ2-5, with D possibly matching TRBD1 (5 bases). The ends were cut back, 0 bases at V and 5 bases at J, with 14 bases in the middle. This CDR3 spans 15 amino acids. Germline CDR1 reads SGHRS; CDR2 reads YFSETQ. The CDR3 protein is CASSLDGVRAETQYF. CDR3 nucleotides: TGCGCCAGCAGCTTGGATGGTGTCAGGGCGGAGACCCAGTACTTC.

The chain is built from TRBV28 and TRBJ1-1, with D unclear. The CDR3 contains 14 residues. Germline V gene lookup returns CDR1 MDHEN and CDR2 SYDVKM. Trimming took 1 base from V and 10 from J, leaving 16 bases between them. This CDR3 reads CASSLYWPPSGAFF. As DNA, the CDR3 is TGTGCCAGCAGTTTATATTGGCCCCCCTCGGGAGCTTTCTTT. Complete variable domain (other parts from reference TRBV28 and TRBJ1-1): DVKVTQSSRYLVKRTGEKVFLECVQDMDHENMFWYRQDPGLGLRLIYFSYDVKMKEKGDIPEGYSVSREKKERFSLILESASTNQTSMYLCASSLYWPPSGAFFGQGTRLTVV.

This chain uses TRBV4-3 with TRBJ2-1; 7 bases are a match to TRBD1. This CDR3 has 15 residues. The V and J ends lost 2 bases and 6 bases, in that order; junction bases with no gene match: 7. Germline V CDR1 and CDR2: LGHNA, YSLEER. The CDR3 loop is CASSQFYRGVNEQFF. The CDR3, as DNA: TGCGCCAGCAGCCAATTCTACAGGGGAGTCAATGAGCAGTTCTTC.

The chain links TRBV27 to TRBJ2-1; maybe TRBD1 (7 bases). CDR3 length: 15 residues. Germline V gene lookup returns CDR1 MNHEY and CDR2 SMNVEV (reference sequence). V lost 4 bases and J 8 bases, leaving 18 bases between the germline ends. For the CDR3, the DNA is TGTGCCAGCAGTTCACAGGGGCTTGGAGGGGATGAGCAGTTCTTC. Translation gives CASSSQGLGGDEQFF.

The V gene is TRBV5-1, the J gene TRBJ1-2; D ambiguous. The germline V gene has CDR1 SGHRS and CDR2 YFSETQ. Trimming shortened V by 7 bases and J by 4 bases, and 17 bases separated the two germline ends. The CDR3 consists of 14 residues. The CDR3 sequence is CASALLEPAYGYTF. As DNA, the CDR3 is TGCGCCAGCGCCCTTCTTGAGCCTGCCTATGGCTACACCTTC.

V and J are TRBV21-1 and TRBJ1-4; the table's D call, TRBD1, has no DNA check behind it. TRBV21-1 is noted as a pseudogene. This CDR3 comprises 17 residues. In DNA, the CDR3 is TGTGCCAGCAGCCCTCAAAGGGTCCTACAGGGTAATGAAAAACTGTTTTTT. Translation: CASSPQRVLQGNEKLFF.

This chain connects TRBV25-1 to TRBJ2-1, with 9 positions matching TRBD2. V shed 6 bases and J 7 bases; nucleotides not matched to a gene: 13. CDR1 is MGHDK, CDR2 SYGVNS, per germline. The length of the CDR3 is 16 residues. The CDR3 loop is CASRRASGNILNEQFF. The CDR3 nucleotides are TGTGCCAGCAGGCGGGCTAGCGGGAATATACTGAATGAGCAGTTCTTC.

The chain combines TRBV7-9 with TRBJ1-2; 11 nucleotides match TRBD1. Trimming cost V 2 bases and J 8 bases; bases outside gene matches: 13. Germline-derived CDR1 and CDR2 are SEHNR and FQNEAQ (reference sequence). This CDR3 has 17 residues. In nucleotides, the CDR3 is TGTGCCAGCAGCTTACCTCGGACAGGGGGCGATCTGAGGGGCTACACCTTC. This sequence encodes CASSLPRTGGDLRGYTF.

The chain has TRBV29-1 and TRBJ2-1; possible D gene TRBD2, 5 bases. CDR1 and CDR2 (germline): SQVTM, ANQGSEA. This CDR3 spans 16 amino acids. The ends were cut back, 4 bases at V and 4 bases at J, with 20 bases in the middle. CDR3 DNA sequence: TGCAGCGTTGTAAACCCTACCGGGATTGGATACAATGAGCAGTTCTTC. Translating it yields CSVVNPTGIGYNEQFF.

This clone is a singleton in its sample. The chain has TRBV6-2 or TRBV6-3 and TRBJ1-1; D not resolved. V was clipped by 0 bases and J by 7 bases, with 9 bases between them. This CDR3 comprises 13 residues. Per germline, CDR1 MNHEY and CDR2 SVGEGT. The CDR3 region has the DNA TGTGCCAGCAGTTACTCCTTCGGTCGTGAAGCTTTCTTT. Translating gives CASSYSFGREAFF.

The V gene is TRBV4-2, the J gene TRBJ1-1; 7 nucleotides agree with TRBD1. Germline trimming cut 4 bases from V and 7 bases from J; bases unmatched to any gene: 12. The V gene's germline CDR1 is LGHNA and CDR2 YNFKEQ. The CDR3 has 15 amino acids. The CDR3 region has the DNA TGTGCCAGCAGCCGATGGAAAGACAGGGAAGTTGAAGCTTTCTTT. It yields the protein CASSRWKDREVEAFF.

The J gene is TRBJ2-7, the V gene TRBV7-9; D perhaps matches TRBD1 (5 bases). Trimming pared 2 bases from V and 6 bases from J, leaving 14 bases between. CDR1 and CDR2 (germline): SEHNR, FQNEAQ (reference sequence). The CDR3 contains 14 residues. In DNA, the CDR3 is TGTGCCAGCAGCTTACAGGGTACGAAGGGCGAGCAGTACTTC. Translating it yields CASSLQGTKGEQYF.

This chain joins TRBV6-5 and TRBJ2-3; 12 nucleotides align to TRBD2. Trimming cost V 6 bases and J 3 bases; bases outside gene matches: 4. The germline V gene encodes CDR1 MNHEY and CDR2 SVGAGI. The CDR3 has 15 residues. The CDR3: CASRQTSGGTDTQYF. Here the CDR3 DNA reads TGTGCCAGCAGGCAGACTAGCGGGGGTACAGATACGCAGTATTTT.

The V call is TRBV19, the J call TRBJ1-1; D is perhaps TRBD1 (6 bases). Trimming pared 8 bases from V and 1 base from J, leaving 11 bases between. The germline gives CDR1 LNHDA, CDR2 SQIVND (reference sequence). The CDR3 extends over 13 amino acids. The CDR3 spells CASQTTGNTEAFF. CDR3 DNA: TGTGCCAGTCAAACGACAGGGAACACTGAAGCTTTCTTT.

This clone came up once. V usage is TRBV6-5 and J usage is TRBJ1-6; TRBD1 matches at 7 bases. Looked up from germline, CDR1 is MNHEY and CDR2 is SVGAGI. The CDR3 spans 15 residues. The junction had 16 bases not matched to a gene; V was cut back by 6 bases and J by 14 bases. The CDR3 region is CASSDWTGRSLSLHF. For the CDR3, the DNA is TGTGCCAGCAGCGACTGGACAGGTCGAAGCTTATCCCTCCACTTT.

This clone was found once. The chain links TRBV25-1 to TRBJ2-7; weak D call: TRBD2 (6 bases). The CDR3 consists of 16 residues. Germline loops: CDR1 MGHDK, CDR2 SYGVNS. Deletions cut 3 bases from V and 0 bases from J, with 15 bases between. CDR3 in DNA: TGTGCCAGCAGTGACGGTCGTAGCGGTAGCTCCTACGAGCAGTACTTC. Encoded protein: CASSDGRSGSSYEQYF.

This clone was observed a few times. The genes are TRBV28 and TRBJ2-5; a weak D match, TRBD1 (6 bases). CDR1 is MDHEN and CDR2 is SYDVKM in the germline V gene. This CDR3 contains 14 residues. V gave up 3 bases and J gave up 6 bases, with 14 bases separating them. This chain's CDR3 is CASSFSGEWQTQYF. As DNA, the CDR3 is TGTGCCAGCAGTTTCTCAGGGGAGTGGCAGACCCAGTACTTC.

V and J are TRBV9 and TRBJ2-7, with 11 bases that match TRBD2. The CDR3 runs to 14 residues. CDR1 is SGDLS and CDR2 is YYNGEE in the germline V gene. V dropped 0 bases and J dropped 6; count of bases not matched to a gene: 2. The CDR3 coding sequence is TGTGCCAGCAGCGTAGAACTAGCGGGAGCCGAGCAGTACTTC. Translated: CASSVELAGAEQYF.

CDR3 loop: CSANDRGLANQPQHF. In DNA, the CDR3 is TGCAGTGCTAATGACAGGGGGCTCGCAAATCAGCCCCAGCATTTT. This sequence joins TRBV20-1 and TRBJ1-5, with 10 bases that match TRBD1. Unmatched junction bases numbered 7, after V lost 4 bases and J lost 4 bases. The CDR3 loop spans 15 amino acids. Per the germline V gene, CDR1 is DFQATT and CDR2 is SNEGSKA (reference sequence).

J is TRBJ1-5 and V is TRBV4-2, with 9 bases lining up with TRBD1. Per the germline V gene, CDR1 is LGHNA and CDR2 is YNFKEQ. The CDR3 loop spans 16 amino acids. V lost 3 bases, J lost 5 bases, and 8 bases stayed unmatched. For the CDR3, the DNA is TGTGCCAGCAGCCAGGATACAGGGGGCAGGGATCAGCCCCAGCATTTT. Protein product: CASSQDTGGRDQPQHF.

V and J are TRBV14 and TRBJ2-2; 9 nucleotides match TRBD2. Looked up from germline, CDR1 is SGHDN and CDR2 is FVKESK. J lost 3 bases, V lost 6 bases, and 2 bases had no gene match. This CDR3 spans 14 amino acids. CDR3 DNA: TGTGCCAGCAGTCGCGGGGGGGACACCGGGGAGCTGTTTTTT. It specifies CASSRGGDTGELFF.

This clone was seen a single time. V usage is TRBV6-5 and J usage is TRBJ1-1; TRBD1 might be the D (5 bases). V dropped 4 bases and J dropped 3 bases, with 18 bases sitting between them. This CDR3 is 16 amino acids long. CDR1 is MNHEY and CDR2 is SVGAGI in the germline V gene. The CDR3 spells CASSSGGGRRYTEAFF. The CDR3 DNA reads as TGTGCCAGCAGTTCGGGGGGGGGTCGGCGATACACTGAAGCTTTCTTT.

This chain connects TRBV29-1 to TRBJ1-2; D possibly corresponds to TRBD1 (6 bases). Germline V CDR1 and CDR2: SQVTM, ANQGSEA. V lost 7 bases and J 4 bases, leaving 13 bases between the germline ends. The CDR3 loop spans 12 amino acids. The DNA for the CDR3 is TGCAGCGGCGGGCAGGGGATCTATGGCTACACCTTC. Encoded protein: CSGGQGIYGYTF.

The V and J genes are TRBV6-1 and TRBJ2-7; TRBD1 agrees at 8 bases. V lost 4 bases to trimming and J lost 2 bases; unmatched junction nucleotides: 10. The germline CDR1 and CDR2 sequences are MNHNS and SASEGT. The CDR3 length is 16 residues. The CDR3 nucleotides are TGTGCCAGCAGTGCCTTGGGACAGGTAATGACCTACGAGCAGTACTTC. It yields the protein CASSALGQVMTYEQYF.

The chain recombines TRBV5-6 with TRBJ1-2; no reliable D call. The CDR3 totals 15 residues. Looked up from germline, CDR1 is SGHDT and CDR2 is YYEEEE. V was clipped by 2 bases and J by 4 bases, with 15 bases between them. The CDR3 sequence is CASSFARALVYGYTF. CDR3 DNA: TGTGCCAGCAGCTTTGCGCGGGCCCTGGTCTATGGCTACACCTTC.